The 5 T cell receptor beta chains in this list originate from one sample, sequenced in a study of tumor and adjacent non-tumor tissue in lung cancer. The template was RNA from unsorted bulk tissue. The library came from three nested PCR rounds adapted from ARM-PCR protocols. TCRdb itself ran the multiplex PCR reads through MiXCR, one entry per CDR3 protein. Here the sample spans about 85,000 distinct CDR3 sequences, more than 60% being singletons. Sample: lung tumor tissue. These receptors originate from a man in his 70s with non-small cell lung cancer.

The sample holds many counts of this clonotype. This sequence joins TRBV5-4 and TRBJ1-5, with 7 nucleotides matching TRBD1. The V gene end was trimmed by 4 bases and the J gene end by 0 bases; junction bases not matched to a gene: 10. Germline V gene data show CDR1 as SGHNT and CDR2 as YYREEE (reference sequence). This CDR3 region has 17 residues. DNA for the CDR3: TGTGCCAGCAGCCCCCCGACAGGGTTCCGTAGCAATCAGCCCCAGCATTTT. Translated, it gives CASSPPTGFRSNQPQHF.

Concerning this clonotype: A read error may account for a junction end that differs from germline. The J gene is TRBJ2-1, the V gene TRBV6-1; 7 bases match TRBD1. Germline-derived CDR1 and CDR2 are MNHNS and SASEGT. The CDR3 consists of 11 residues. CDR3 sequence: CASGERGRQFF. CDR3 sequence (DNA): TGTGCCAGCGGTGAGAGGGGGCGGCAGTTCTTC.

This clonotype was seen many times. The chain carries TRBV28 and TRBJ2-7, with a possible D match to TRBD1 (5 bases). The CDR3 consists of 15 residues. V lost 3 bases to trimming and J lost 6 bases, with 18 bases between them. Germline loops: CDR1 MDHEN, CDR2 SYDVKM. In DNA form, the CDR3 reads TGTGCCAGCAGTTTCCACGGTAGCAGGGCACTCGAGCAGTACTTC. Translated, it gives CASSFHGSRALEQYF.

About this clonotype: Since no conserved phenylalanine or tryptophan closes the CDR3, a read error is the likely cause. The rearrangement uses TRBV20-1 and TRBJ2-2; TRBD1 aligns across 8 bases. The CDR3 covers 15 residues. Looked up from germline, CDR1 is DFQATT and CDR2 is SNEGSKA (reference sequence). CDR3 sequence: CSAGVSGGGTEELFL. The CDR3 nucleotides are TGCAGTGCTGGAGTCTCAGGGGGCGGTACCGAGGAGCTGTTTTTA.

This clonotype was seen once. Since a much larger clone is just one base distant, this may be a read error. This chain joins TRBV6-5 and TRBJ1-2; D unclear. The CDR3 extends over 16 amino acids. V dropped 7 bases and J dropped 0 bases, with 18 bases sitting between them. CDR1 MNHEY and CDR2 SVGAGI come from the germline V gene. The CDR3 is CASNPAVGGTNYGYTF. CDR3 bases: TGTGCCAGCAATCCCGCCGTGGGAGGGACTAACTATGGCTACACCTTC.